These 17 T cell receptor beta chains were all obtained from the same sample, sequenced in a study of blood T cell repertoires in COVID-19 (dated by TCRdb to 2020 to 2022). The library relied on the immunoSEQ multiplex PCR assay. TCRdb obtained this table from immuneACCESS and retained in-frame rearrangements with V and J assigned. These tables miss some clones; where compared with another copy, unresolved V genes account for less than half of the shortfall, and the remainder is unexplained. The sample table records about 180,000 clones; approximately 80% of these occur just once. Less than 2% of the sample goes to the ten largest clones. The sequenced sample consisted of peripheral blood. The receptors were gathered from a human donor in a cohort sampled during active COVID-19.

The V gene is TRBV2, the J gene TRBJ2-6; 7 bases align to TRBD1. V trimming: 6 bases; J trimming: 6 bases; junction bases outside the gene matches: 8. CDR1 and CDR2 (germline): SNHLY, FYNNEI. The CDR3 runs to 15 residues. The CDR3 bases are TGTGCCAGCAGCGATAGACAGGGAGAGGCCAACGTCCTGACTTTC. Protein sequence: CASSDRQGEANVLTF.

This chain joins TRBV6-5 and TRBJ1-2, with 9 bases that match TRBD1. The ends lost 0 bases at V and 5 bases at J; junction bases unmatched: 7. The CDR3 has 16 amino acids. Per the germline V gene, CDR1 is MNHEY and CDR2 is SVGAGI. The CDR3 region is CASSYSKGQGNYGYTF. The CDR3 DNA reads as TGTGCCAGCAGTTACTCCAAGGGACAGGGTAATTATGGCTACACCTTC.

This clone was counted a single time. The rearrangement joins TRBV5-1 to TRBJ2-5; perhaps TRBD1 as D (5 bases). Germline V gene data show CDR1 as SGHRS and CDR2 as YFSETQ. This CDR3 is built from 14 residues. Trimming left V 4 bases short and J 1 base short, with 11 bases between. CDR3 region: CASSRADTQETQYF. The CDR3 nucleotides are TGCGCCAGCAGCCGCGCGGACACCCAAGAGACCCAGTACTTC.

The J gene is TRBJ2-1, the V gene TRBV28, with TRBD2 identical over 16 bases. J was trimmed by 1 base and V by 2 bases; bases with no gene match: 8. Germline-derived CDR1 and CDR2 are MDHEN and SYDVKM. This CDR3 has 20 amino acids. CDR3 in amino acids: CASSLLAGTSGRGSYNEQFF. As DNA, the CDR3 is TGTGCCAGCAGTTTACTGGCCGGGACTAGCGGGAGGGGTTCCTACAATGAGCAGTTCTTC.

The genes are TRBV18 and TRBJ2-1; TRBD1 is a possible D gene (5 bases). This CDR3 has 14 amino acids. Germline loops: CDR1 KGHSH, CDR2 LQKENI. The V and J ends lost 6 bases and 6 bases respectively, with 15 bases between them. The CDR3: CASSQETVFNEQFF. The CDR3 DNA is TGTGCCAGCTCTCAAGAGACAGTTTTCAATGAGCAGTTCTTC.

The V call is TRBV27, the J call TRBJ2-7, with TRBD1 as a possible D gene (5 bases). Trimming left V 7 bases short and J 1 base short, with 14 bases between. The CDR3 spans 14 residues. Germline CDR1 and CDR2: MNHEY and SMNVEV (reference sequence). CDR3 loop: CASTPRGPSYEQYF. The DNA for the CDR3 is TGTGCCAGCACCCCAAGGGGCCCTTCCTACGAGCAGTACTTC.

The chain combines TRBV7-9 with TRBJ2-6; D gene ambiguous. Trimming took off 8 bases at V and 2 bases at J, with 13 bases between the two ends. This CDR3 is built from 15 residues. Looked up from germline, CDR1 is SEHNR and CDR2 is FQNEAQ (reference sequence). CDR3 in amino acids: CASLSSSTGANVLTF. As DNA, the CDR3 is TGTGCCAGCCTTTCTTCAAGCACTGGGGCCAACGTCCTGACTTTC.

The chain carries TRBV9 and TRBJ2-3, with D uncertain. V dropped 4 bases and J dropped 4 bases, with 10 bases sitting between them. CDR3 length equals 13 residues. Germline lookup yields CDR1 SGDLS and CDR2 YYNGEE. CDR3 in amino acids: CASSYYWSDTQYF. In DNA form, the CDR3 reads TGTGCCAGCAGCTACTACTGGTCAGATACGCAGTATTTT.

The chain combines TRBV18 with TRBJ1-5; 10 bases fit TRBD1. The germline CDR1 and CDR2 sequences are KGHSH and LQKENI. V trimming: 3 bases; J trimming: 8 bases; junction bases outside the gene matches: 4. The CDR3 consists of 14 residues. The CDR3 DNA sequence: TGTGCCAGCTCACCGACAGGGGGCGCCGAGCCCCAGCATTTT. Translated, it gives CASSPTGGAEPQHF.

This chain uses TRBV5-1 with TRBJ1-2, with no clear D. There are 13 residues in the CDR3. Germline CDR1 SGHRS, CDR2 YFSETQ. The V gene lost 0 bases and the J gene lost 4 bases, with 7 bases spanning the gap. CDR3 sequence: CASSLDGGYGYTF. DNA for the CDR3: TGCGCCAGCAGCTTGGATGGAGGCTATGGCTACACCTTC.

This sequence joins TRBV5-1 and TRBJ1-5; D unclear. Germline V lookup: CDR1 SGHRS, CDR2 YFSETQ. Deletions cut 5 bases from V and 1 base from J, with 10 bases between. The CDR3 covers 14 residues. The CDR3 region has the DNA TGCGCCAGCAGTCATGACGGGAGCAATCAGCCCCAGCATTTT. Translation gives CASSHDGSNQPQHF.

This clone was recorded a few times. The rearrangement joins TRBV24-1 to TRBJ2-7, with TRBD2 matching over 8 bases. Germline-derived CDR1 and CDR2 are KGHDR and SFDVKD. J gave up 3 bases and V 5 bases, and 11 bases lay outside the gene matches. The length of the CDR3 is 16 residues. Here the CDR3 DNA reads TGTGCCACCAGTGGAAGAGGGACTAGGGGTTTCTACGAGCAGTACTTC. Its translation is CATSGRGTRGFYEQYF.

This chain links TRBV15 with TRBJ2-4; 10 positions match TRBD1. The CDR3 loop spans 20 amino acids. Germline V gene sequence: CDR1 LNHNV, CDR2 YYDKDF (reference sequence). V shed 0 bases, J shed 0 bases, and the junction held 11 bases outside the gene matches. CDR3 in amino acids: CATSRDRDRGGIIAKNIQYF. The CDR3 coding sequence is TGTGCCACCAGCAGAGATCGGGACAGGGGTGGAATTATAGCCAAAAACATTCAGTACTTC.

The chain carries TRBV28 and TRBJ1-2; D unresolved. With 2 bases removed from V and 6 bases from J, the gap between germline ends came to 7 bases. The CDR3 covers 12 residues. Germline CDR1 and CDR2: MDHEN and SYDVKM. The CDR3 DNA follows: TGTGCCAGCAGTTTAGGCAGGAATGGCTACACCTTC. This sequence encodes CASSLGRNGYTF.

The chain links TRBV6-6 to TRBJ1-1, with D maybe TRBD1 (5 bases). This CDR3 is 15 amino acids long. CDR1 is MNHNY and CDR2 is SVGAGI in the germline V gene (reference sequence). Trimming cost V 4 bases and J 1 base, with 13 bases left between them. The CDR3 region is CASSLGRGTNTEAFF. In nucleotides, the CDR3 is TGTGCCAGCAGTTTAGGGAGGGGCACGAACACTGAAGCTTTCTTT.

V gene TRBV6-5 combines with J gene TRBJ2-2; D is unresolved. V gave up 2 bases and J gave up 1 base, with 5 bases separating them. This CDR3 has 14 amino acids. CDR1 is MNHEY, CDR2 SVGAGI, per germline. CDR3 DNA: TGTGCCAGCAGTTACGTCATGAACACCGGGGAGCTGTTTTTT. This gives the protein CASSYVMNTGELFF.

The genes are TRBV11-2 and TRBJ2-3; D might be TRBD2 (5 bases). Trimming cost V 0 bases and J 10 bases, with 11 bases left between them. Per the germline V gene, CDR1 is SGHAT and CDR2 is FQNNGV. This CDR3 has 13 amino acids. The CDR3 region has the DNA TGTGCCAGCAGCTTAGATCTCGCGAGGGCGCAGTATTTT. It yields the protein CASSLDLARAQYF.